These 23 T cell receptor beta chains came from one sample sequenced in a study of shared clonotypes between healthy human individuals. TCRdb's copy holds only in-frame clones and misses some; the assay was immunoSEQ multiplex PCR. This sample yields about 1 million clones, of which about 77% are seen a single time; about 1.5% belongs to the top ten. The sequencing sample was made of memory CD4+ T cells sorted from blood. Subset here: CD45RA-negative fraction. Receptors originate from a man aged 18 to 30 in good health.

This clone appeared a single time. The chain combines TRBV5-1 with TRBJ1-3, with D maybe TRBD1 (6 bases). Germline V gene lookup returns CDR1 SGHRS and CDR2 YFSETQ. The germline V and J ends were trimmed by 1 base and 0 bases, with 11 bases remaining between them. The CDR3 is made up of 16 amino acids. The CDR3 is CASSLNQGLSGNTIYF. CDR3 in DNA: TGCGCCAGCAGCTTGAATCAGGGGCTCTCTGGAAACACCATATATTTT. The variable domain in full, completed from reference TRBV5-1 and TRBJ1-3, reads KAGVTQTPRYLIKTRGQQVTLSCSPISGHRSVSWYQQTPGQGLQFLFEYFSETQRNKGNFPGRFSGRQFSNSRSEMNVSTLELGDSALYLCASSLNQGLSGNTIYFGEGSWLTVV.

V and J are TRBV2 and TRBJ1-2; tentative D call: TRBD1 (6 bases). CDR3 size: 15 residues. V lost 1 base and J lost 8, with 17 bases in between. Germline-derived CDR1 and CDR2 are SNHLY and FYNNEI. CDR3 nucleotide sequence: TGTGCCAGCAGTGAAGATCCCCCGGGGGCGCGGGGCTACACCTTC. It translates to CASSEDPPGARGYTF.

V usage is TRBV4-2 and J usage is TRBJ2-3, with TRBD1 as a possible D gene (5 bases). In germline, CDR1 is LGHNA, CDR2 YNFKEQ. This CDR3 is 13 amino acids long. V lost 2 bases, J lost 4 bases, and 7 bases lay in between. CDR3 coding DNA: TGTGCCAGCAGCCAACAGGGCGCAGATACGCAGTATTTT. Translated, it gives CASSQQGADTQYF.

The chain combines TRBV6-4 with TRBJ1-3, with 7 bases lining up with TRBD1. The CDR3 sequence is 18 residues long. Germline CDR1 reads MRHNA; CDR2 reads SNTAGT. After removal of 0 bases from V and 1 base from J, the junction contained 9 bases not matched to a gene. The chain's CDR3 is CASSDSDGGRGSGNTIYF. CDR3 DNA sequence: TGTGCCAGCAGTGACTCGGATGGGGGCAGGGGGTCTGGAAACACCATATATTTT.

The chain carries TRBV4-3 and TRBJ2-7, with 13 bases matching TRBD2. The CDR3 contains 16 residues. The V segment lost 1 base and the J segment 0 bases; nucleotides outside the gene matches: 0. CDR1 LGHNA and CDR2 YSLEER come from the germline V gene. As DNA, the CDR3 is TGCGCCAGCAGCCAAGGGACTAGCGGGAGCTCCTACGAGCAGTACTTC. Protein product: CASSQGTSGSSYEQYF.

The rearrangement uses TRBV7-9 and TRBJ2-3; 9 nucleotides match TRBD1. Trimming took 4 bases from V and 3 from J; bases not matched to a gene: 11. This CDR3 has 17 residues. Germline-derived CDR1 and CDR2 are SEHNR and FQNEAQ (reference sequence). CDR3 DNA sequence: TGTGCCAGCAGCTCCGGGTTGTCGGGACAGGGTACAGATACGCAGTATTTT. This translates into CASSSGLSGQGTDTQYF.

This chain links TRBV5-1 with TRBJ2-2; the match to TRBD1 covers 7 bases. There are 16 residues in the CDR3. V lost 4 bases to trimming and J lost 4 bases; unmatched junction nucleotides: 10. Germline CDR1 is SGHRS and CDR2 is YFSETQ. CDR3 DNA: TGCGCCAGCAGCCCCGAAGGGGGCCAATTCACCGGGGAGCTGTTTTTT. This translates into CASSPEGGQFTGELFF. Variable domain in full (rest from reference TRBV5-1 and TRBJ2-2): KAGVTQTPRYLIKTRGQQVTLSCSPISGHRSVSWYQQTPGQGLQFLFEYFSETQRNKGNFPGRFSGRQFSNSRSEMNVSTLELGDSALYLCASSPEGGQFTGELFFGEGSRLTVL.

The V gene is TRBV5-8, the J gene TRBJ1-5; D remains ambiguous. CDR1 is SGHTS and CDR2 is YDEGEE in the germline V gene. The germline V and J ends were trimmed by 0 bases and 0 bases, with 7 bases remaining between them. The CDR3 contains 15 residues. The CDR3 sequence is CASSLAASSNQPQHF. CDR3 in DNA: TGTGCCAGCAGCTTGGCCGCGAGTAGCAATCAGCCCCAGCATTTT.

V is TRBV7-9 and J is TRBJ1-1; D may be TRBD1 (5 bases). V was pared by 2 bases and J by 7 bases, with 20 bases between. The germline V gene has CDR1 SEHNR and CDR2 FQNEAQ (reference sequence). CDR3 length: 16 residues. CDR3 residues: CASSLTIFTGANEAFF. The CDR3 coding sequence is TGTGCCAGCAGCTTAACAATCTTCACTGGGGCAAATGAAGCTTTCTTT. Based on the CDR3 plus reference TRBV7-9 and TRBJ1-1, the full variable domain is DTGVSQNPRHKITKRGQNVTFRCDPISEHNRLYWYRQTLGQGPEFLTYFQNEAQLEKSRLLSDRFSAERPKGSFSTLEIQRTEQGDSAMYLCASSLTIFTGANEAFFGQGTRLTVV.

DNA for the CDR3: TGTGCCTGGAGCGCCAGAGGGGAGCGGTATGGCTACACCTTC. Translated: CAWSARGERYGYTF. V usage is TRBV30 and J usage is TRBJ1-2, with D possibly TRBD1 on 5 matching bases. Per the germline V gene, CDR1 is GTSNPN and CDR2 is SVGIG (reference sequence). There are 14 residues in the CDR3. V shed 3 bases and J shed 5 bases, with 16 bases lying between them.

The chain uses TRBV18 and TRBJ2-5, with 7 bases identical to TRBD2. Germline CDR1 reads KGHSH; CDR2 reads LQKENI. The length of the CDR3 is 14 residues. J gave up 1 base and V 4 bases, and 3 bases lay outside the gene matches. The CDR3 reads CASSRGLIQETQYF. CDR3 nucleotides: TGTGCCAGCTCACGGGGACTAATCCAAGAGACCCAGTACTTC. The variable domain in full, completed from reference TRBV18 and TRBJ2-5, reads NAGVMQNPRHLVRRRGQEARLRCSPMKGHSHVYWYRQLPEEGLKFMVYLQKENIIDESGMPKERFSAEFPKEGPSILRIQQVVRGDSAAYFCASSRGLIQETQYFGPGTRLLVL.

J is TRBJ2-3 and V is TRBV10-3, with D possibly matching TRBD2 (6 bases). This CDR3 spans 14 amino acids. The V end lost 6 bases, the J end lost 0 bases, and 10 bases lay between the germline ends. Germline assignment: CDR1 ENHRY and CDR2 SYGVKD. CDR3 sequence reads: CAISGTSSTDTQYF. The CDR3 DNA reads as TGTGCCATCAGCGGGACTTCTAGCACAGATACGCAGTATTTT.

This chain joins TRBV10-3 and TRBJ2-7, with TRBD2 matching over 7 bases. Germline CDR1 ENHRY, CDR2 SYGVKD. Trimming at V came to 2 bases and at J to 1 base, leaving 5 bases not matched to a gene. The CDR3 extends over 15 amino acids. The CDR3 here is CAISEGRGLSYEQYF. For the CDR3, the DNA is TGTGCCATCAGTGAGGGGCGGGGGTTGTCCTACGAGCAGTACTTC.

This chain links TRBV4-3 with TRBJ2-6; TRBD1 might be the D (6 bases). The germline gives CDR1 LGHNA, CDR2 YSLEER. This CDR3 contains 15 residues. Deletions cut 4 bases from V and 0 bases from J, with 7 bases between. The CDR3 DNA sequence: TGCGCCAGCAGCCTGGACAGCTCTGGGGCCAACGTCCTGACTTTC. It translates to CASSLDSSGANVLTF.

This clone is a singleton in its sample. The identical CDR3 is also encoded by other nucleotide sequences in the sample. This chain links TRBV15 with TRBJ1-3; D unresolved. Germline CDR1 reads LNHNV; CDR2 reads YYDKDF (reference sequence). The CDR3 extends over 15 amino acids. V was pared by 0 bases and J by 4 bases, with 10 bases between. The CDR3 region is CATSRDRGSGNTIYF. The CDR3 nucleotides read TGTGCCACCAGCAGAGATCGGGGAAGCGGAAACACCATATATTTT.

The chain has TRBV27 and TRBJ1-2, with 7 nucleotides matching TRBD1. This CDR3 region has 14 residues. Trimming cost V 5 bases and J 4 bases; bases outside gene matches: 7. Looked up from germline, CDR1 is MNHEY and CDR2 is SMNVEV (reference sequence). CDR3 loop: CASSKTGLSYGYTF. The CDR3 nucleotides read TGTGCCAGCAGTAAGACAGGGCTCTCCTATGGCTACACCTTC.

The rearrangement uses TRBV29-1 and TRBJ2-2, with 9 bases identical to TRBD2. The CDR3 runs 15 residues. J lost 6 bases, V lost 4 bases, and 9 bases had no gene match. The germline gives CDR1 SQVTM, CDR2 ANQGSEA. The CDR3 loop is CSVGPGLAAAGELFF. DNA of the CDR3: TGCAGCGTTGGTCCGGGACTAGCTGCTGCCGGGGAGCTGTTTTTT.

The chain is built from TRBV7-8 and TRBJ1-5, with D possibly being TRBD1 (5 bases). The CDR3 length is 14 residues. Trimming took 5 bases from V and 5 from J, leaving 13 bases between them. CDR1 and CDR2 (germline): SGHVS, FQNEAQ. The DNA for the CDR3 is TGTGCCAGCAGCCAGGGCGGGGGGTATCAGCCCCAGCATTTT. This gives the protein CASSQGGGYQPQHF.

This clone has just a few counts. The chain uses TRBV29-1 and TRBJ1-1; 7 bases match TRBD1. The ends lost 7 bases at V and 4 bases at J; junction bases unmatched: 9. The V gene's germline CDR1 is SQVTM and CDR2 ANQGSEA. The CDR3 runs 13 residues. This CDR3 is CSALTGIGTEAFF. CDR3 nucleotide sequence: TGCAGCGCCTTGACAGGGATCGGCACTGAAGCTTTCTTT. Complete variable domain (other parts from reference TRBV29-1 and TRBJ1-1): SAVISQKPSRDICQRGTSLTIQCQVDSQVTMMFWYRQQPGQSLTLIATANQGSEATYESGFVIDKFPISRPNLTFSTLTVSNMSPEDSSIYLCSALTGIGTEAFFGQGTRLTVV.

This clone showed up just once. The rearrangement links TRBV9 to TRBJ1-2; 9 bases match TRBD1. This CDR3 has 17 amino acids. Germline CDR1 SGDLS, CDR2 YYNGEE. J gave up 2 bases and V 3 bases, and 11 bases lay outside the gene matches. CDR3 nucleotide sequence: TGTGCCAGCAGCGGGGAGGGACAGGGACCTCGGAACTATGGCTACACCTTC. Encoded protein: CASSGEGQGPRNYGYTF. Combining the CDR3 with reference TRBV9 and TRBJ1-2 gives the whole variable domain DSGVTQTPKHLITATGQRVTLRCSPRSGDLSVYWYQQSLDQGLQFLIQYYNGEERAKGNILERFSAQQFPDLHSELNLSSLELGDSALYFCASSGEGQGPRNYGYTFGSGTRLTVV.

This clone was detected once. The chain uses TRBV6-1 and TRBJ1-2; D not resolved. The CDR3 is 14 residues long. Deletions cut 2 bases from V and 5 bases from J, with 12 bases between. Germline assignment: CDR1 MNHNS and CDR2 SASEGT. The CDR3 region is CASSENQVPYGYTF. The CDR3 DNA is TGTGCCAGCAGTGAAAACCAGGTACCTTATGGCTACACCTTC.

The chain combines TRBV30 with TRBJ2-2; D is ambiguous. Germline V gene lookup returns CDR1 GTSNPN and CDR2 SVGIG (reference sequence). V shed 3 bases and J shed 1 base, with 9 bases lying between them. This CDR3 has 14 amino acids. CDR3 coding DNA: TGTGCCTGGAGAGGTCTTGTGAACACCGGGGAGCTGTTTTTT. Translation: CAWRGLVNTGELFF.

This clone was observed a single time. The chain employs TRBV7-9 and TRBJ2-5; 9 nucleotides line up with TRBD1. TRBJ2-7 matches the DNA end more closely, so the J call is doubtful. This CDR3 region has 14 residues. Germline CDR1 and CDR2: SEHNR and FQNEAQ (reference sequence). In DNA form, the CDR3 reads TGTGCCAGCAGCGGTGGGACAGGGTTGAACGAGCAGTACTTC. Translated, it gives CASSGGTGLNEQYF.